This TCR beta chain was sequenced during a study of T cells in women clearing cervical HPV infection. Clones were read by immunoSEQ multiplex PCR, and TCRdb kept only the in-frame ones, dropping some. The sample includes 35,000 to 45,000 clones. On this clone itself: Its target is not known. Sequencing ends 3 residues short of the CDR3 end; the germline J gene provides the rest.

From germline, CDR1 is LNHDA and CDR2 SQIVND (reference sequence). The length of the CDR3 is 15 residues. V gave up 7 bases and J gave up 0 bases, with 13 bases separating them. Study-level findings and limits: Unknown T-cell numbers per sample may underlie the richness differences.

J is TRBJ2-1 and V is TRBV19; D might be TRBD1 (5 bases). Sequencing was carried out using blood buffy coat. The TCR sequence derives from a woman aged 18-70 years with a cervical HPV16 infection that either progressed to CIN3+ or cleared (not recorded which). This CDR3 reads CASTPGRSSYNEQFF. The CDR3 bases that were read are TGTGCCAGTACCCCAGGGCGCAGCTCCTACAATGAG.